This T cell receptor (beta chain) stems from a study of blood T cell repertoires in COVID-19. Participants' own reports of clinical history determined their cohort assignment. The V end lost 3 bases, the J end lost 0 bases, and 12 bases lay between the germline ends. The V gene's germline CDR1 is SQVTM and CDR2 ANQGSEA. The CDR3 spans 15 residues. Only in-frame clones appear in the TCRdb table, and some are missing; sequencing was by immunoSEQ multiplex PCR. The data contain some 250,000 clones, about 90% of them seen just once; the ten biggest clones take up approximately 1.2%. The genes are TRBV29-1 and TRBJ1-5; tentatively, D is TRBD1 (6 bases). Sequences were obtained from PBMCs or T cells enriched from blood (not recorded which). This TCR was recovered from a human donor in a cohort exposed to, infected with or recovered from COVID-19 (not recorded which). The donor label of this sample is uncertain. The CDR3 loop is CSVEDRPNSNQPQHF. The CDR3 coding sequence is TGCAGCGTTGAGGACAGACCTAATAGCAATCAGCCCCAGCATTTT. Filled out from reference TRBV29-1 and TRBJ1-5, the complete variable domain reads SAVISQKPSRDICQRGTSLTIQCQVDSQVTMMFWYRQQPGQSLTLIATANQGSEATYESGFVIDKFPISRPNLTFSTLTVSNMSPEDSSIYLCSVEDRPNSNQPQHFGDGTRLSIL.